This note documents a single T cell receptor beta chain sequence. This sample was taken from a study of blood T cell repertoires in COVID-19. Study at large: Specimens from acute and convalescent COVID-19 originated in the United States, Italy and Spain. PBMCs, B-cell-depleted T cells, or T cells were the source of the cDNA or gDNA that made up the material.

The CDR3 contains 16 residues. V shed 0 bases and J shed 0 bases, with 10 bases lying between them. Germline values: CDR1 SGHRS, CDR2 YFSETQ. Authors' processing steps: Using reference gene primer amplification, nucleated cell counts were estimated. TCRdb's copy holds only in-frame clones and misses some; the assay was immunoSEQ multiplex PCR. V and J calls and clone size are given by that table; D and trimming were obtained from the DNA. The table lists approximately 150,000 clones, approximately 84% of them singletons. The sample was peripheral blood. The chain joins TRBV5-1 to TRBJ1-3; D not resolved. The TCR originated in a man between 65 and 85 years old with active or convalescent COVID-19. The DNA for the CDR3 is TGCGCCAGCAGCTTGGCCATCGCAGTCTCTGGAAACACCATATATTTT. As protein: CASSLAIAVSGNTIYF.